Listed here are 11 T cell receptor beta chains from one sample, sequenced in a study of identifying expanded T cells in peripheral blood. Method: immunoSEQ multiplex PCR; TCRdb's copy keeps in-frame clones and lacks some. The repertoire consists of 90,000 to 100,000 clones, with more than 70% occurring once and the leading ten covering 3.5% to 4.5%. The sequenced sample consisted of blood. These receptors were collected from a person between 18 and 75 years old in good health.

V gene TRBV28 combines with J gene TRBJ2-5; 8 bases match TRBD1. Germline CDR1 MDHEN, CDR2 SYDVKM. There are 14 residues in the CDR3. With 4 bases clipped from V and 0 bases from J, the junction kept 1 base outside the gene matches. This CDR3 is CASSWDRYQETQYF. CDR3 nucleotides: TGTGCCAGCAGTTGGGACAGGTACCAAGAGACCCAGTACTTC.

The rearrangement joins TRBV28 to TRBJ2-4; D is ambiguous. The CDR3 runs 12 residues. V dropped 5 bases and J dropped 7 bases, with 9 bases sitting between them. Per germline, CDR1 MDHEN and CDR2 SYDVKM. CDR3 coding DNA: TGTGCCAGCAGTATCCCCGGGAACATTCAGTACTTC. Its translation is CASSIPGNIQYF.

This clone showed up just a few times. V is TRBV28 and J is TRBJ2-1; weak D call: TRBD1 (5 bases). This CDR3 is 15 amino acids long. V was shortened by 3 bases and J by 7 bases, with 16 bases between the two germline ends. CDR1 is MDHEN and CDR2 is SYDVKM in the germline V gene. The CDR3 here is CASSFLSPQGNEQFF. In DNA form, the CDR3 reads TGTGCCAGCAGTTTCCTTTCCCCGCAGGGAAATGAGCAGTTCTTC.

Only one count was recorded for this clone. The rearrangement joins TRBV2 to TRBJ1-1; 7 nucleotides match TRBD1. The germline CDR1 and CDR2 sequences are SNHLY and FYNNEI. The J segment lost 5 bases and the V segment lost 6 bases, leaving 12 bases of the junction unmatched. The CDR3 covers 15 residues. The DNA of the CDR3 is TGTGCCAGCAGCGGCAACCGTATGACAGGGACTGAAGCTTTCTTT. Translation gives CASSGNRMTGTEAFF.

V is TRBV27 and J is TRBJ2-1, with TRBD2 matching 11 bases. This CDR3 has 17 amino acids. Losses at the gene ends were 6 bases for V and 0 bases for J; bases not matched to a gene: 7. Germline V gives CDR1 MNHEY, CDR2 SMNVEV (reference sequence). The CDR3, as DNA: TGTGCCAGCAGAACTAGCGGGGGCTCTAGCTCCTACAATGAGCAGTTCTTC. It specifies CASRTSGGSSSYNEQFF.

The gene calls are TRBV28 and TRBJ1-1; the D is unclear. The CDR3 consists of 15 residues. The V end lost 3 bases, the J end lost 4 bases, and 15 bases lay between the germline ends. Germline-derived CDR1 and CDR2 are MDHEN and SYDVKM. DNA for the CDR3: TGTGCCAGCAGTTTGAGGCAGAACTATATCACTGAAGCTTTCTTT. Translating it yields CASSLRQNYITEAFF.

The rearrangement uses TRBV5-6 and TRBJ2-5, with TRBD1 matching 12 bases. Germline trimming cut 0 bases from V and 5 bases from J; bases unmatched to any gene: 5. This CDR3 contains 16 residues. Looked up from germline, CDR1 is SGHDT and CDR2 is YYEEEE. The CDR3 region has the DNA TGTGCCAGCAGCTTGGTAGGGACAGGGGGCGATGAGACCCAGTACTTC. Protein: CASSLVGTGGDETQYF. Full variable domain (rest looked up from reference TRBV5-6 and TRBJ2-5): DAGVTQSPTHLIKTRGQQVTLRCSPKSGHDTVSWYQQALGQGPQFIFQYYEEEERQRGNFPDRFSGHQFPNYSSELNVNALLLGDSALYLCASSLVGTGGDETQYFGPGTRLLVL.

V gene TRBV7-9 combines with J gene TRBJ1-3, with TRBD1 matching 7 bases. The V segment lost 8 bases and the J segment 0 bases; nucleotides outside the gene matches: 1. Germline CDR1 is SEHNR and CDR2 is FQNEAQ (reference sequence). The CDR3 is 13 amino acids. Here the CDR3 DNA reads TGTGCCAGCCGGGACAGCTCTGGAAACACCATATATTTT. Its protein product is CASRDSSGNTIYF.

V gene TRBV7-9 combines with J gene TRBJ2-7, with a possible D match to TRBD2 (5 bases). The V gene's germline CDR1 is SEHNR and CDR2 FQNEAQ (reference sequence). The CDR3 is 13 residues long. V gave up 6 bases and J gave up 5 bases, with 14 bases separating them. The CDR3 reads CASRRDPANEQYF. As DNA, the CDR3 is TGTGCCAGCAGGAGGGATCCCGCTAACGAGCAGTACTTC.

The V and J genes are TRBV5-6 and TRBJ1-2; D perhaps matches TRBD1 (6 bases). Trimming took 3 bases from V and 5 from J, leaving 20 bases between them. The CDR3 loop spans 16 amino acids. Germline-derived CDR1 and CDR2 are SGHDT and YYEEEE. The CDR3 spells CASSYRQASLYYGYTF. The CDR3 bases are TGTGCCAGCAGCTATCGACAGGCCTCTTTATATTATGGCTACACCTTC.

This chain links TRBV6-1 with TRBJ2-4; 10 nucleotides align to TRBD1. CDR3 length equals 15 residues. CDR1 and CDR2 (germline): MNHNS, SASEGT. The J segment lost 5 bases and the V segment lost 3 bases, leaving 4 bases of the junction unmatched. CDR3 sequence: CASSERTGGQNIQYF. In nucleotides, the CDR3 is TGTGCCAGCAGTGAGCGGACAGGGGGGCAAAACATTCAGTACTTC.